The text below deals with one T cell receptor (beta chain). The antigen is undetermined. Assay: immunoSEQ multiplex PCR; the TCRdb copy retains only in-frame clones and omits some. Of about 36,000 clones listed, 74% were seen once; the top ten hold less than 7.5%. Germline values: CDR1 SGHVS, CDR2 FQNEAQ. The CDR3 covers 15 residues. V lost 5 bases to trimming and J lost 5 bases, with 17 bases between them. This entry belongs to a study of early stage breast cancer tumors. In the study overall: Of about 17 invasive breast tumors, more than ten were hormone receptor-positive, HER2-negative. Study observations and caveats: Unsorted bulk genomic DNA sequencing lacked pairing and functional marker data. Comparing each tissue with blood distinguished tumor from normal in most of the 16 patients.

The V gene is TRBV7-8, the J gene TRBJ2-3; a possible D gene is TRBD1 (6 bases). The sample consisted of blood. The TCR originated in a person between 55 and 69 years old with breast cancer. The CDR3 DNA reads TGTGCCAGCAGCCTGCCAGGGGCGCTGGGAGATACGCAGTATTTT. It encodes CASSLPGALGDTQYF.